This T cell receptor (beta chain) was obtained from a study of blood T cell repertoires in COVID-19. Study in general: Material from acute and convalescent COVID-19 was sourced from the United States, Italy and Spain. Sample material is recorded as cDNA or gDNA derived from T cells, B-cell-depleted T cells, or PBMCs.

Under the authors' procedure: Reference gene primer amplification in the assay estimated nucleated cell counts. Sequencing used immunoSEQ multiplex PCR; TCRdb keeps in-frame clones, though not all of them. V, J and clone size are taken as reported in that table, and D and trimming were inferred from the DNA itself. The repertoire has 150,000 to 200,000 clones, 90% of them found once; the top ten carry 15% to 20%. The sequence came from a man between 60 and 70 years old with active or convalescent COVID-19. The specimen sequenced was peripheral blood.

CDR3 region: CAISQQVNTEAFF. The CDR3 nucleotides read TGTGCCATCAGTCAGCAGGTGAACACTGAAGCTTTCTTT. V usage is TRBV10-3 and J usage is TRBJ1-1; D uncertain. This CDR3 is built from 13 residues. V shed 5 bases and J shed 0 bases, with 7 bases lying between them. CDR1 is ENHRY, CDR2 SYGVKD, per germline.